The next 22 T cell receptor beta chains were all read from a single sample in a study of molecular identifiers for immune sequencing clone quantification (dated by TCRdb to between 2018 and 2020). Library construction relied on PCR. TCRdb names Illumina HiSeq 4000 as the instrument used. TCRdb reran the public reads through fastp at Q25 and MiXCR, keeping productive beta chains. Each record represents a unique CDR3 protein, reported with the most common genes and DNA among its rows. The sample has just under 650,000 distinct CDR3 sequences on record, just under 20% of them singletons. The ten largest clones capture roughly 0.9% of the sample. Sequenced sample: naive CD8+ T cells from blood, with Jurkat cell RNA spiked in. The cell subset or site label for this specimen denotes: FACS-sorted CD8+CD4-CCR7+CD45RA+ naive T cells. Every receptor here comes from a human donor in good health. Some libraries in this study had Jurkat cell RNA spiked in.

At least ten counts were recorded for this clonotype. J is TRBJ1-1 and V is TRBV9; D is perhaps TRBD1 (6 bases). Germline loops: CDR1 SGDLS, CDR2 YYNGEE. Trimming stripped 4 bases from V and 4 bases from J, with 14 bases between. CDR3 size: 14 residues. CDR3 amino acids: CASSPQTGSTEAFF. CDR3 nucleotide sequence: TGTGCCAGCAGCCCGCAAACAGGGAGCACTGAAGCTTTCTTT.

This clonotype was counted many times. This chain connects TRBV7-9 to TRBJ2-1; D call uncertain. Germline lookup yields CDR1 SEHNR and CDR2 FQNEAQ (reference sequence). The CDR3 loop spans 16 amino acids. Trimming removed 7 bases at V and 8 bases at J, with 24 bases between. The CDR3 loop is CASTTTRDEHFHEQFF. CDR3 DNA: TGTGCCAGCACCACCACTCGAGACGAGCATTTCCATGAGCAGTTCTTC.

This clonotype was detected only a few times. The genes are TRBV11-2 and TRBJ1-3; TRBD1 matches at 7 bases. Looked up from germline, CDR1 is SGHAT and CDR2 is FQNNGV. The CDR3 length is 18 residues. Unmatched junction bases numbered 11, after V lost 0 bases and J lost 3 bases. CDR3: CASSLEQQGVIFGNTIYF. The CDR3 DNA is TGTGCCAGCAGCTTAGAACAGCAGGGGGTGATCTTTGGAAACACCATATATTTT.

V and J are TRBV19 and TRBJ2-1; TRBD2 aligns across 10 bases. The ends lost 5 bases at V and 2 bases at J; junction bases unmatched: 6. The CDR3 runs 16 residues. CDR1 and CDR2 (germline): LNHDA, SQIVND (reference sequence). The CDR3 DNA reads as TGTGCCAGTAGTCCTAGCGGGAGTGCGACCTACAATGAGCAGTTCTTC. It is translated as CASSPSGSATYNEQFF.

In this sample, this clonotype turned up many times. The J gene is TRBJ2-2, the V gene TRBV12-3 or TRBV12-4; 8 bases agree with TRBD2. J lost 5 bases, V lost 2 bases, and 4 bases had no gene match. CDR3 length: 15 amino acids. This CDR3 is CASSLSGGSTGELFF. As DNA, the CDR3 is TGTGCCAGCAGTTTATCGGGGGGGTCGACCGGGGAGCTGTTTTTT.

The J gene is TRBJ2-7, the V gene TRBV2; D gene unclear. This CDR3 is built from 16 residues. Germline loops: CDR1 SNHLY, CDR2 FYNNEI. The V end lost 2 bases, the J end lost 3 bases, and 17 bases lay between the germline ends. CDR3 loop: CASSEYSRTLGYEQYF. CDR3 coding DNA: TGTGCCAGCAGTGAATATTCGCGGACCCTGGGCTACGAGCAGTACTTC. The whole variable domain, filled in from reference TRBV2 and TRBJ2-7, reads EPEVTQTPSHQVTQMGQEVILRCVPISNHLYFYWYRQILGQKVEFLVSFYNNEISEKSEIFDDQFSVERPDGSNFTLKIRSTKLEDSAMYFCASSEYSRTLGYEQYFGPGTRLTVT.

The rearrangement uses TRBV4-3 and TRBJ2-7; D may be TRBD2 (5 bases). With 3 bases removed from V and 3 bases from J, the gap between germline ends came to 12 bases. The CDR3 has 14 amino acids. Germline V gene sequence: CDR1 LGHNA, CDR2 YSLEER. Here the CDR3 DNA reads TGCGCCAGCAGCCAGGGAGCTAGCTTCTACGAGCAGTACTTC. It specifies CASSQGASFYEQYF.

This sequence joins TRBV6-2 or TRBV6-3 and TRBJ1-6, with 7 bases that match TRBD1. The CDR3 is 16 amino acids. Trimming at V came to 0 bases and at J to 9 bases, leaving 8 bases not matched to a gene. Per germline, CDR1 MNHEY and CDR2 SVGEGT. CDR3 coding DNA: TGTGCCAGCAGTTACTCCCCAACAGGGGTAACTTCACCCCTCCACTTT. The encoded protein is CASSYSPTGVTSPLHF.

This clonotype was found many times. The V call is TRBV18, the J call TRBJ2-3; D not certain. The germline V gene encodes CDR1 KGHSH and CDR2 LQKENI. CDR3 size: 15 residues. The V gene lost 0 bases and the J gene lost 0 bases, with 7 bases spanning the gap. CDR3 sequence reads: CASSPPADSTDTQYF. In nucleotides, the CDR3 is TGTGCCAGCTCACCACCGGCGGATAGCACAGATACGCAGTATTTT.

This clonotype has just a few counts. The V and J genes are TRBV24-1 and TRBJ1-5; D call uncertain. CDR3 size: 13 residues. The V end was cut by 6 bases, the J end by 6 bases, with 11 bases between. Germline CDR1 KGHDR, CDR2 SFDVKD. The CDR3 loop is CATSLGFGQPQHF. The CDR3 DNA is TGTGCCACCAGTCTGGGATTTGGTCAGCCCCAGCATTTT.

This clonotype came up once. CDR3 coding DNA: TGTGCCAGCAAGGCCAGGACAGGGGTTGGAAACACCATATATTTT. The encoded protein is CASKARTGVGNTIYF. This chain joins TRBV5-5 and TRBJ1-3, with TRBD1 matching 9 bases. Germline V lookup: CDR1 SGHKS, CDR2 YYEKEE (reference sequence). CDR3 size: 15 residues. V lost 6 bases, J lost 3 bases, and 7 bases stayed unmatched.

Regarding this clonotype: It may be a read error: a sequence one base away is much more abundant. The gene calls are TRBV30 and TRBJ2-1; 12 nucleotides line up with TRBD2. This CDR3 contains 14 residues. The trim removed 5 bases at V and 7 bases at J, leaving 6 bases unmatched. CDR1 is GTSNPN and CDR2 is SVGIG in the germline V gene (reference sequence). CDR3 loop: CAWDATSGRNEQFF. CDR3 coding DNA: TGTGCCTGGGACGCGACTAGCGGGAGAAATGAGCAGTTCTTC.

At least ten counts were recorded for this clonotype. The rearrangement links TRBV4-3 to TRBJ2-7; D is perhaps TRBD1 (6 bases). V dropped 3 bases and J dropped 3 bases, with 15 bases sitting between them. Per the germline V gene, CDR1 is LGHNA and CDR2 is YSLEER. The CDR3 runs 15 residues. The CDR3 sequence: CASSHERGQLYEQYF. CDR3 DNA sequence: TGCGCCAGCAGCCACGAACGCGGACAGCTCTACGAGCAGTACTTC.

With respect to this clonotype: Given a much more abundant clone one base away, this may be a read error. This chain links TRBV6-5 with TRBJ2-4; D might be TRBD1 (6 bases). This CDR3 is built from 16 residues. Per germline, CDR1 MNHEY and CDR2 SVGAGI. The CDR3 sequence: CASSYSYRDTKTIQYF. Written as DNA, the CDR3 is TGTGCCAGCAGTTACTCGTATAGGGACACCAAAACCATTCAGTACTTC.

This clonotype came up many times. J is TRBJ2-7 and V is TRBV7-6; 9 nucleotides align to TRBD1. V lost 4 bases, J lost 3 bases, and 10 bases stayed unmatched. The CDR3 contains 16 residues. Per the germline V gene, CDR1 is SGHVS and CDR2 is FNYEAQ. CDR3 sequence: CASSSSTGQGRYEQYF. In nucleotides, the CDR3 is TGTGCCAGCAGCTCCTCAACAGGACAGGGGCGCTACGAGCAGTACTTC.

This clonotype was seen many times. The V call is TRBV4-3, the J call TRBJ1-1; perhaps TRBD1 as D (5 bases). There are 15 residues in the CDR3. Germline V CDR1 and CDR2: LGHNA, YSLEER. Trimming shortened V by 0 bases and J by 7 bases, and 15 bases separated the two germline ends. CDR3 nucleotides: TGCGCCAGCAGCCAAGATTTATCCGGGGGGAGTGAAGCTTTCTTT. Its protein is CASSQDLSGGSEAFF.

Ten or more counts support this clonotype. V gene TRBV4-3 combines with J gene TRBJ1-1; 8 bases map to TRBD1. Germline lookup yields CDR1 LGHNA and CDR2 YSLEER. V gave up 3 bases and J gave up 5 bases; unmatched junction bases: 11. This CDR3 region has 16 residues. DNA of the CDR3: TGCGCCAGCAGCCAGGATAACAGGGGGAGTCGGACTGAAGCTTTCTTT. Protein sequence: CASSQDNRGSRTEAFF.

To note about this clonotype: The junction departs from germline at one end; a sequencing error may be responsible. The chain links TRBV5-3 to TRBJ2-3; 7 bases align to TRBD2. TRBV5-3 falls under the ORF class, with uncertain function. The CDR3 consists of 16 residues. As DNA, the CDR3 is TGTGCCAGCAGCTTAGTGCCAGCGGGATCACGAGATACGCAGTATTTT. Amino acids: CASSLVPAGSRDTQYF.

This clonotype was counted ten times or more. The chain combines TRBV3-1 with TRBJ1-6; D is undetermined. Per the germline V gene, CDR1 is LGHDT and CDR2 is YNNKEL (reference sequence). Trimming shortened V by 2 bases and J by 9 bases, and 14 bases separated the two germline ends. The CDR3 length is 15 residues. The CDR3 DNA is TGTGCCAGCAGCCAAAACCTGGGAGTGGCTTCACCCCTCCACTTT. The encoded protein is CASSQNLGVASPLHF. Combining the CDR3 with reference TRBV3-1 and TRBJ1-6 gives the whole variable domain DTAVSQTPKYLVTQMGNDKSIKCEQNLGHDTMYWYKQDSKKFLKIMFSYNNKELIINETVPNRFSPKSPDKAHLNLHINSLELGDSAVYFCASSQNLGVASPLHFGNGTRLTVT.

This clonotype was found many times. The chain has TRBV5-6 and TRBJ2-7; no clear D. V dropped 4 bases and J dropped 5 bases, with 10 bases sitting between them. This CDR3 is 12 amino acids long. Germline V gene sequence: CDR1 SGHDT, CDR2 YYEEEE. Here the CDR3 reads CASSPGSNEQYF. CDR3 nucleotides: TGTGCCAGCAGCCCCGGTTCGAACGAGCAGTACTTC. Full variable domain (rest looked up from reference TRBV5-6 and TRBJ2-7): DAGVTQSPTHLIKTRGQQVTLRCSPKSGHDTVSWYQQALGQGPQFIFQYYEEEERQRGNFPDRFSGHQFPNYSSELNVNALLLGDSALYLCASSPGSNEQYFGPGTRLTVT.

The rearrangement joins TRBV7-9 to TRBJ2-1, with 7 bases that match TRBD1. The CDR3 length is 15 residues. Germline V gene data show CDR1 as SEHNR and CDR2 as FQNEAQ (reference sequence). V shed 5 bases, J shed 2 bases, and the junction held 6 bases outside the gene matches. CDR3 DNA: TGTGCCAGCAGCATCGCCGGGACAGCCTACAATGAGCAGTTCTTC. It is translated as CASSIAGTAYNEQFF.

The chain uses TRBV6-2 or TRBV6-3 and TRBJ2-3, with 14 bases lining up with TRBD2. The CDR3 totals 15 residues. Germline-derived CDR1 and CDR2 are MNHEY and SVGEGT. Germline trimming cut 6 bases from V and 5 bases from J; bases unmatched to any gene: 4. In nucleotides, the CDR3 is TGTGCCAGCAGACCCGGGACTAGCGGGGGAGATACGCAGTATTTT. This sequence encodes CASRPGTSGGDTQYF.